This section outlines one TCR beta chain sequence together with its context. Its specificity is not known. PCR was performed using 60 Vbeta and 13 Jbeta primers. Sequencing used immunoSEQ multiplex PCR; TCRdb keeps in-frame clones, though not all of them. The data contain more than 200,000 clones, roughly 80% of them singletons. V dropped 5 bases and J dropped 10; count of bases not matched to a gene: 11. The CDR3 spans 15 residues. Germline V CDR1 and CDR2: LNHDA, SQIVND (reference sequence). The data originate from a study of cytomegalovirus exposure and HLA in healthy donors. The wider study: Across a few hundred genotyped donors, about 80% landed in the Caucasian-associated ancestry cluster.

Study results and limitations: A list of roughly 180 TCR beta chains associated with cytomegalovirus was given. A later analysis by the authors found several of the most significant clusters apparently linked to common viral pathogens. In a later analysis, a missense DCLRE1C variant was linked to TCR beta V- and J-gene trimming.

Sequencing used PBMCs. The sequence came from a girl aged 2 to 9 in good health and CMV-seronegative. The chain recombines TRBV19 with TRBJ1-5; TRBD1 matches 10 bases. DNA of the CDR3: TGTGCCAGTAGTGACAGGGGGCCCCCTATTAAACCCCAGCATTTT. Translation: CASSDRGPPIKPQHF. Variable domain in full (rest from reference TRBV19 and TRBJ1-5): DGGITQSPKYLFRKEGQNVTLSCEQNLNHDAMYWYRQDPGQGLRLIYYSQIVNDFQKGDIAEGYSVSREKKESFPLTVTSAQKNPTAFYLCASSDRGPPIKPQHFGDGTRLSIL.